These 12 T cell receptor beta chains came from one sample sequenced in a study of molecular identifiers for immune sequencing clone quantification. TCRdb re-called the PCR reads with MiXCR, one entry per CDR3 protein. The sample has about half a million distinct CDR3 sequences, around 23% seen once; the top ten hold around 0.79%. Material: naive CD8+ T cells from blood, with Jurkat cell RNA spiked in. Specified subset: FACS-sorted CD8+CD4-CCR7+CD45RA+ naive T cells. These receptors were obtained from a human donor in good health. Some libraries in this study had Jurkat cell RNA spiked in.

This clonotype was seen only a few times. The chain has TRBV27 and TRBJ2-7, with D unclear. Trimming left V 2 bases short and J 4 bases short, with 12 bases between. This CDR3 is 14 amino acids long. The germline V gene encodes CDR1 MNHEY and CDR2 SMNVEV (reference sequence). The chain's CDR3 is CASSLGSITYEQYF. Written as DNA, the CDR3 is TGTGCCAGCAGTTTAGGCTCCATCACATACGAGCAGTACTTC.

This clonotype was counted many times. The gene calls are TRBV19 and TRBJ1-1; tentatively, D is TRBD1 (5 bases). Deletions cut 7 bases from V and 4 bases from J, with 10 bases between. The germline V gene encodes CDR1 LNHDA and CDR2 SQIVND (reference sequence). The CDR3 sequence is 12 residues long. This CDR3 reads CASKTDLTEAFF. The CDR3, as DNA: TGTGCCAGTAAGACAGACCTCACTGAAGCTTTCTTT.

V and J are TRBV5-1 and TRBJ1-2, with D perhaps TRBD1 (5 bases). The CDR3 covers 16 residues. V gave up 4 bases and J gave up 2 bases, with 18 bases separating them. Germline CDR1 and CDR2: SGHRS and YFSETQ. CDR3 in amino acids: CASSAGAVGQNYGYTF. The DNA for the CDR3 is TGCGCCAGCAGCGCGGGAGCCGTCGGACAAAACTATGGCTACACCTTC.

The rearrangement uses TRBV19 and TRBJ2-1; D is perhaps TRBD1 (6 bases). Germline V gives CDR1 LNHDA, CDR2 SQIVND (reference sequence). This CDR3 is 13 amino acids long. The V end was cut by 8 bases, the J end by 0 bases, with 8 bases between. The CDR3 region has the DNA TGTGCCAGTCAGGGGAGCTCCTACAATGAGCAGTTCTTC. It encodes CASQGSSYNEQFF.

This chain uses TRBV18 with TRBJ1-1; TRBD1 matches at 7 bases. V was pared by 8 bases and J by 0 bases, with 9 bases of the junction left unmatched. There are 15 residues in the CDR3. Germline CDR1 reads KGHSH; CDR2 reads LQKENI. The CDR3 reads CASTQTGIMNTEAFF. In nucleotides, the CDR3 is TGTGCCAGCACCCAGACAGGGATCATGAACACTGAAGCTTTCTTT.

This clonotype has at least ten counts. CDR3 coding DNA: TGCGCCAGCAGCTTGGGGACAGGGCTGGAGCAGTACTTC. This sequence encodes CASSLGTGLEQYF. J is TRBJ2-7 and V is TRBV5-1; 8 bases line up with TRBD1. The CDR3 sequence is 13 residues long. Germline CDR1 reads SGHRS; CDR2 reads YFSETQ. V lost 0 bases and J lost 7; bases outside the gene matches: 3.

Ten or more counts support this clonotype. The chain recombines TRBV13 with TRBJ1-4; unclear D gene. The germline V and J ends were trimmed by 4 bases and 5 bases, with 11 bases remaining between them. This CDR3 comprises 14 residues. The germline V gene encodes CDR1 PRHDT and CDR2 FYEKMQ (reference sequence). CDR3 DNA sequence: TGTGCCAGCAGCTCCGCAGAAAAGAATGAAAAACTGTTTTTT. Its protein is CASSSAEKNEKLFF.

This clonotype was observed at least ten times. CDR3 DNA sequence: TGTGCCAGCAGCTTAATTAACACTGAAGCTTTCTTT. Translation: CASSLINTEAFF. The J gene is TRBJ1-1, the V gene TRBV11-2; D is undetermined. This CDR3 spans 12 amino acids. Looked up from germline, CDR1 is SGHAT and CDR2 is FQNNGV. Trimming removed 2 bases from V and 2 bases from J, with 3 bases in between.

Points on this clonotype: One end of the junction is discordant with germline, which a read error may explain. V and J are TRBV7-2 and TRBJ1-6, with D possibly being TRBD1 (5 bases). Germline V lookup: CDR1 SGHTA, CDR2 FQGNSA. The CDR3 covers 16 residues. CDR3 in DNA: TGTGCCAGCAGCTTAGAGTGGGACTCCGATAATTCACCCCTCCACTTT. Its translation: CASSLEWDSDNSPLHF.

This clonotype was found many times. CDR3 protein: CASTAGQGAQPEQYF. In DNA form, the CDR3 reads TGTGCCAGCACCGCCGGACAGGGGGCGCAACCCGAGCAGTACTTC. This chain links TRBV7-9 with TRBJ2-7, with 11 bases matching TRBD1. In germline, CDR1 is SEHNR, CDR2 FQNEAQ (reference sequence). The J segment lost 6 bases and the V segment lost 7 bases, leaving 11 bases of the junction unmatched. The CDR3 spans 15 residues.

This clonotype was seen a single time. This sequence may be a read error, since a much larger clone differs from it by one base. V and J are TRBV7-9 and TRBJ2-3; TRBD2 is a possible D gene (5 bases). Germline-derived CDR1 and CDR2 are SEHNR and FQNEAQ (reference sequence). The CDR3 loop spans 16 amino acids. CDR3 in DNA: TGTACCAGCAGCTTAGCTCCGGGGATAAGCGCAGATACGCAGTATTTT. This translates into CTSSLAPGISADTQYF.

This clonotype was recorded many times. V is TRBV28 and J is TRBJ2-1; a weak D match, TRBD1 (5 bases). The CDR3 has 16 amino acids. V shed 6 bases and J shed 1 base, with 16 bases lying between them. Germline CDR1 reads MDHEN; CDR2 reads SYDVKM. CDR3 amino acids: CASSAYRSLSYNEQFF. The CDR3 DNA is TGTGCCAGCAGCGCCTACAGGTCCCTGTCCTACAATGAGCAGTTCTTC.